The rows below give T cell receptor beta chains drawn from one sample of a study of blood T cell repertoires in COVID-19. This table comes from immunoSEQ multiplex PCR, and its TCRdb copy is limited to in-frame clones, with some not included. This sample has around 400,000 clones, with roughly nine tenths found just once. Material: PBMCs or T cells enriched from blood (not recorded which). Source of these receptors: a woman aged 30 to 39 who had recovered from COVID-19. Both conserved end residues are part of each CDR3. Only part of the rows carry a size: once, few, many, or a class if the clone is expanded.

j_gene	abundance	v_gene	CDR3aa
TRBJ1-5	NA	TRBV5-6	CASSLVAGQPQHF
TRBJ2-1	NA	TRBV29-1	CSARQGAYNEQFF
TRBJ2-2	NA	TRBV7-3	CASSLARNTGELFF
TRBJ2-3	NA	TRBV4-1	CASSQLPGLVTDTQYF
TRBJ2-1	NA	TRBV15	CATSRDGGGWDEQFF
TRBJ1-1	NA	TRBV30	CAWSETGMRAFF
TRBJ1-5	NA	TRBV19	CASVNPSARVQPQHF
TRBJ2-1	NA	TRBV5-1	CASMTSGGNSYNEQFF
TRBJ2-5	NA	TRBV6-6	CASSYRLAGVGETQYF
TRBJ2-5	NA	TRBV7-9	CASSTVGTEQTQYF
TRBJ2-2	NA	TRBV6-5	CASSYVARRTGELFF
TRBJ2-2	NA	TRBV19	CAAKGERGELFF
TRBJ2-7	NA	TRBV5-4	CASSPGQVSYEQYF
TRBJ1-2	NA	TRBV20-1	CSAPEANGYTF
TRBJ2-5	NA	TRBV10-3	CATEGAGTQYF
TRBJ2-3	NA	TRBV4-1	CASSHSQGLLTQYF
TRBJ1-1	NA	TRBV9	CASSQTQGYTEAFF
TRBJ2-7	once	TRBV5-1	CASSLVSSEQYF
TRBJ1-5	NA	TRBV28	CASSLEVGVVGNQPQHF
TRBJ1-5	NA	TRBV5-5	CASSYGTVSNQPQHF
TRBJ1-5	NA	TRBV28	CASSFLVEDQPQHF
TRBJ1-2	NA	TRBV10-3	CAISGREGFYGYTF
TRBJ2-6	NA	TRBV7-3	CASSELGGPGANVLTF
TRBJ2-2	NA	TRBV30	CAYSTSGWTGELFF
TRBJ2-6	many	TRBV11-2	CASSFGDSGANVLTF
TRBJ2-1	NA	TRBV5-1	CASSFLSAAPSSYNEQFF
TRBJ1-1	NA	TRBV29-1	CSVGDRTNTEAFF
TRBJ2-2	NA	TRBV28	CASSLGLAGVLGELFF
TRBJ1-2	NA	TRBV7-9	CASSAAGREGYTF
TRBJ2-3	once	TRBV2	CASSRLTSGGADTQYF
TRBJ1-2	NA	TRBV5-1	CASSQDTTDYGYTF
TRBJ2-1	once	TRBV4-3	CASSQLIGPGLFEEQFF
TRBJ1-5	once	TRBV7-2	CASSLDRGNQPQHF
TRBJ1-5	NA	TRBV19	CASSISGGSNQPQHF
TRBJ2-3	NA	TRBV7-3	CASSTAGGPTDTQYF
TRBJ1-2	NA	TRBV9	CASSVDFTGGYTF
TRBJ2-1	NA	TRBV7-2	CASTFQNNEQFF
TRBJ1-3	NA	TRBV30	CAWSRESNTIYF
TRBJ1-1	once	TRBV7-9	CASSPSRGGAFF
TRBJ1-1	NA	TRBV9	CASSVAGAGPEAFF
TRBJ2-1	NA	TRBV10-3	CAAGLAGVGNEQFF
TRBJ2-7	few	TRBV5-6	CASSLARQGSYEQYF
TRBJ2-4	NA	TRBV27	CASSLSGGIGAKNIQYF
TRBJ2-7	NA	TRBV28	CASSPTSYEQYF
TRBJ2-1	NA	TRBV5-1	CASSRGQGYNEQFF
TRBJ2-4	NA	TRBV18	CASSPKLANKNIQYF
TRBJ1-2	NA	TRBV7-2	CASSSPGGTSAGYGYTF
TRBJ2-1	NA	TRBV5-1	CASSPGTSLYNEQFF
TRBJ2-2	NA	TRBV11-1	CASRTGTGIGGELFF
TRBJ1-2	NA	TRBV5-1	CASSAGQGRFGGYTF
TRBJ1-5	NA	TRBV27	CASSLHTPQGLDQPQHF
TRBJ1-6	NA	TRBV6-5	CASRRDRGDNSPLHF
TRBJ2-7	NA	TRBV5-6	CASSLSALVAREQYF
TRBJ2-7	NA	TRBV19	CASSIGGGAGYEQYF
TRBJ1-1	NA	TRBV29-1	CSVGQGRTEAFF
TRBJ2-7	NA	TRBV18	CASSPGTGPYEQYF
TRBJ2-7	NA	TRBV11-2	CASSLGTSGSYEQYF